The clone carrying this T cell receptor beta chain came up once. This sample was taken from a study of T cell changes during pregnancy in multiple sclerosis. Sequencing used immunoSEQ multiplex PCR; TCRdb keeps in-frame clones, though not all of them. The sample shows about 85,000 clones, 80% to 95% of them seen only once. Sample: peripheral blood, taken in the first trimester of pregnancy. This TCR was recovered from a female donor with multiple sclerosis, enrolled in a pregnancy study.

The CDR3: CAWSAGNEQFF. In DNA, the CDR3 is TGTGCCTGGAGTGCGGGGAATGAGCAGTTCTTC. This chain links TRBV30 with TRBJ2-1, with D perhaps TRBD2 (5 bases). Germline CDR1 and CDR2: GTSNPN and SVGIG (reference sequence). The ends were cut back, 1 base at V and 7 bases at J, with 5 bases in the middle. The CDR3 is 11 amino acids. Full variable domain (remainder filled in from reference TRBV30 and TRBJ2-1): SQTIHQWPATLVQPVGSPLSLECTVEGTSNPNLYWYRQAAGRGLQLLFYSVGIGQISSEVPQNLSASRPQDRQFILSSKKLLLSDSGFYLCAWSAGNEQFFGPGTRLTVL.